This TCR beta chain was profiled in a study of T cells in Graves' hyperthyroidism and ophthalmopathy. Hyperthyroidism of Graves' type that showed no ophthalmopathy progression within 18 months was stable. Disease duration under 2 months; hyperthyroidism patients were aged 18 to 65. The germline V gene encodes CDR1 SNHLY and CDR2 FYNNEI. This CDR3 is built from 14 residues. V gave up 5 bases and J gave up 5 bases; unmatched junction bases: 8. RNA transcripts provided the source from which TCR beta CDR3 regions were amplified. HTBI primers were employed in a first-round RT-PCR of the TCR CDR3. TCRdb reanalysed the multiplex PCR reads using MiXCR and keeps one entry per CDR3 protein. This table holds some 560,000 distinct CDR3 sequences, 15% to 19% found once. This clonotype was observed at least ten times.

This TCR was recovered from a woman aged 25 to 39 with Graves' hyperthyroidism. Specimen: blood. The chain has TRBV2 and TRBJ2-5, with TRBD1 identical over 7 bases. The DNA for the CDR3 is TGTGCCAGCAGTCGTAACAGGGGAGAGGAGACCCAGTACTTC. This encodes CASSRNRGEETQYF. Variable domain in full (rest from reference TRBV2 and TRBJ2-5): EPEVTQTPSHQVTQMGQEVILRCVPISNHLYFYWYRQILGQKVEFLVSFYNNEISEKSEIFDDQFSVERPDGSNFTLKIRSTKLEDSAMYFCASSRNRGEETQYFGPGTRLLVL.